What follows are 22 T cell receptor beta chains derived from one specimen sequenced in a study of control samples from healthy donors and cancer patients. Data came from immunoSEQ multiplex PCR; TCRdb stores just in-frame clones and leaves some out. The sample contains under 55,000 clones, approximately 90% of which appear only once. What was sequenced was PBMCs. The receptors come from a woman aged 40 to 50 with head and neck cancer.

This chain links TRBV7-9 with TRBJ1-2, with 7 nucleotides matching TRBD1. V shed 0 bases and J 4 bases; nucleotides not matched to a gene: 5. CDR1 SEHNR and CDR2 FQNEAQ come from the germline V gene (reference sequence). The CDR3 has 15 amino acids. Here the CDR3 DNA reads TGTGCCAGCAGCTTAGCGGGCAGGGACAGCTATGGCTACACCTTC. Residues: CASSLAGRDSYGYTF.

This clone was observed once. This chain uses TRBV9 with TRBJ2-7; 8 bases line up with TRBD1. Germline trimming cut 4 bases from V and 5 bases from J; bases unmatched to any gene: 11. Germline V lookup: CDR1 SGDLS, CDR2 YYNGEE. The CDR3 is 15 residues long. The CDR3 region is CASSSDREVGDEQYF. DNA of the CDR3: TGTGCCAGCAGCTCGGACAGGGAAGTTGGCGACGAGCAGTACTTC.

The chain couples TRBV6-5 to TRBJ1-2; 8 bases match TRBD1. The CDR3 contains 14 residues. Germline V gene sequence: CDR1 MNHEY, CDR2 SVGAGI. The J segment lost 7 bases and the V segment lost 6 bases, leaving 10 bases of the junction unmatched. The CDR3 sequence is CASRGSQGGGGYTF. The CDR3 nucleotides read TGTGCCAGCAGGGGGTCACAGGGGGGGGGTGGCTACACCTTC.

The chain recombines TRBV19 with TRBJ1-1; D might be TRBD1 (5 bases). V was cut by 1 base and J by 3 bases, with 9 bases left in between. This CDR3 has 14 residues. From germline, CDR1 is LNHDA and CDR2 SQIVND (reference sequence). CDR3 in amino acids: CASSIGGVHTEAFF. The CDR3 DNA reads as TGTGCCAGTAGTATAGGGGGGGTACACACTGAAGCTTTCTTT.

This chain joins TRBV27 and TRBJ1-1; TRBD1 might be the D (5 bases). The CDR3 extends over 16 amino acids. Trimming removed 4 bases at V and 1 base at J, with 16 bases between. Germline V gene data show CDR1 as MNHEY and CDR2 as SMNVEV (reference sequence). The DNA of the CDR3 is TGTGCCAGCAGTTCAAGGGTGGGGACGAGGAACACTGAAGCTTTCTTT. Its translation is CASSSRVGTRNTEAFF.

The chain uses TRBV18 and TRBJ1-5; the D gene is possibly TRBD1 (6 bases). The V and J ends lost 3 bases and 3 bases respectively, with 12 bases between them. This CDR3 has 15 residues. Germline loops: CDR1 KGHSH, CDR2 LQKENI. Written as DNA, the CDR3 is TGTGCCAGCTCACCCCAGACAGGACCCAATCAGCCCCAGCATTTT. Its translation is CASSPQTGPNQPQHF.

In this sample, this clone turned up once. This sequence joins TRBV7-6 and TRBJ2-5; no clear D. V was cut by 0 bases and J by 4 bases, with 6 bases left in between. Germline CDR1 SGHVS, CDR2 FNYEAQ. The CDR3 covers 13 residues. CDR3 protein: CASSLALLETQYF. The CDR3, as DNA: TGTGCCAGCAGCTTAGCACTCCTAGAGACCCAGTACTTC.

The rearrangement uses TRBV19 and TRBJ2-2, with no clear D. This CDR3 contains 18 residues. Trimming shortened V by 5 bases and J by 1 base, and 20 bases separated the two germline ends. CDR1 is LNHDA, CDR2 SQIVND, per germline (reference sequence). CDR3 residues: CASSLPSSLFENTGELFF. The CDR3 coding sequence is TGTGCCAGTAGTCTCCCCTCCTCCTTGTTTGAGAACACCGGGGAGCTGTTTTTT.

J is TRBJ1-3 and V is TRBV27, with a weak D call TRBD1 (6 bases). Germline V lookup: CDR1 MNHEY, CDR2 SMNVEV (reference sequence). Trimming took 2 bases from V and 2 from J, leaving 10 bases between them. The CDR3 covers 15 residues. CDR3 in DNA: TGTGCCAGCAGTTTAATTGGGGGCCCTGGAAACACCATATATTTT. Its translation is CASSLIGGPGNTIYF.

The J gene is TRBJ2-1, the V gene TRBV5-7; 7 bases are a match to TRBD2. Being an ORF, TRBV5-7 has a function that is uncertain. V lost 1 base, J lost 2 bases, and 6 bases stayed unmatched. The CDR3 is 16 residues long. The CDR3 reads CASSLLASGTYNEQFF. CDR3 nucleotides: TGTGCCAGCAGCTTGTTGGCTAGCGGTACCTACAATGAGCAGTTCTTC.

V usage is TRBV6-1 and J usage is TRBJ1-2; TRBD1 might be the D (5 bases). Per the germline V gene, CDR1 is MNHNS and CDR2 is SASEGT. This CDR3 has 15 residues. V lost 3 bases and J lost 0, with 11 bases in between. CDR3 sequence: CASSEPGRANYGYTF. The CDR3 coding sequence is TGTGCCAGCAGTGAGCCAGGCAGGGCTAACTATGGCTACACCTTC.

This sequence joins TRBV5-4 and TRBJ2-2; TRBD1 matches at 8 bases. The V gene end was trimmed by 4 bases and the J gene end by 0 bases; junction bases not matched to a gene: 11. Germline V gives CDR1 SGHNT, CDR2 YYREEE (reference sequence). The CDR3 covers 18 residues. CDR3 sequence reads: CASSPDDRGLANTGELFF. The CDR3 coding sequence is TGTGCCAGCAGCCCCGACGACAGGGGATTGGCGAACACCGGGGAGCTGTTTTTT.

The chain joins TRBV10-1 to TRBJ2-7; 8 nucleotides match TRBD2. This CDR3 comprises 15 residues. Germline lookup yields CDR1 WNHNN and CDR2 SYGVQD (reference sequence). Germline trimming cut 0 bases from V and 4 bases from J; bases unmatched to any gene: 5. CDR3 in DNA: TGCGCCAGCAGTGAGTCAGTAGCGGGACCATACGAGCAGTACTTC. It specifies CASSESVAGPYEQYF.

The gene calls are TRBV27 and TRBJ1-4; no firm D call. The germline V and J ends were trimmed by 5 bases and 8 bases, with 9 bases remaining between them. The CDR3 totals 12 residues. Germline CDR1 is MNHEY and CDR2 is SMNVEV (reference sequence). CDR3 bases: TGTGCCAGCAGTCTGAAGGGAGAAAAACTGTTTTTT. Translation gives CASSLKGEKLFF.

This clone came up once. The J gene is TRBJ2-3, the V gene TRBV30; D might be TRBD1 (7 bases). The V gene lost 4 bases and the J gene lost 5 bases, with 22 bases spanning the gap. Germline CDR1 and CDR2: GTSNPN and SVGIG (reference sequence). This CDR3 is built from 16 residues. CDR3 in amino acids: CAWTGGGQRWRDTQYF. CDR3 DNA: TGTGCCTGGACCGGAGGGGGACAGAGGTGGAGAGATACGCAGTATTTT.

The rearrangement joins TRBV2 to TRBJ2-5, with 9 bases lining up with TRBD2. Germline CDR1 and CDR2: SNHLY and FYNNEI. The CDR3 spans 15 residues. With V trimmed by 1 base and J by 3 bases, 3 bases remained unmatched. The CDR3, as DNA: TGTGCCAGCAGTGAAGAGGCTAGCGGGAAAGAGACCCAGTACTTC. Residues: CASSEEASGKETQYF.

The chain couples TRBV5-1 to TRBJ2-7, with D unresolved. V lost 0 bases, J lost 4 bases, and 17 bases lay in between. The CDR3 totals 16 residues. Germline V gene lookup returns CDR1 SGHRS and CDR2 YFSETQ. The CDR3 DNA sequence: TGCGCCAGCAGCTTGGTAGGTAGGAACAGACCTTACGAGCAGTACTTC. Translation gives CASSLVGRNRPYEQYF.

In DNA form, the CDR3 reads TGTGCCATCAGGGCCGGGGGGACAGCTTCTAGCACAGATACGCAGTATTTT. Protein sequence: CAIRAGGTASSTDTQYF. The rearrangement uses TRBV10-3 and TRBJ2-3, with D possibly being TRBD1 or TRBD2 (7 bases each). Germline CDR1 reads ENHRY; CDR2 reads SYGVKD. The ends were cut back, 6 bases at V and 0 bases at J, with 19 bases in the middle. The CDR3 is 17 amino acids.

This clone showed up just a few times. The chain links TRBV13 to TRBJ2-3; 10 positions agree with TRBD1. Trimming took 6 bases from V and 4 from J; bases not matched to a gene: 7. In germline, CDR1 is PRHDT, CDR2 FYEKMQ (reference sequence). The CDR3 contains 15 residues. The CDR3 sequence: CASSFGTGESDTQYF. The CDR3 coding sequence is TGTGCCAGCAGTTTCGGGACAGGGGAGTCAGATACGCAGTATTTT.

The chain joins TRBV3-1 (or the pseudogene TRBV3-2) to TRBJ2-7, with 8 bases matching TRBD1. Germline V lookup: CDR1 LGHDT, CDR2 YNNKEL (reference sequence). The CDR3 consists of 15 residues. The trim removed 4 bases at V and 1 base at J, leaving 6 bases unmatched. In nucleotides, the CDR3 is TGTGCCAGCAGCCGAGCGTGGACAGGGTCCTACGAGCAGTACTTC. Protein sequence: CASSRAWTGSYEQYF.

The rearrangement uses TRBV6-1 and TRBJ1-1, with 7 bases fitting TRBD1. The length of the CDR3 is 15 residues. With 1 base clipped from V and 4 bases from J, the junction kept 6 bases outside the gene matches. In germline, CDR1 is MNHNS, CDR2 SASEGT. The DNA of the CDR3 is TGTGCCAGCAGTGAAGGACAGGGCGGTTTCACTGAAGCTTTCTTT. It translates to CASSEGQGGFTEAFF.

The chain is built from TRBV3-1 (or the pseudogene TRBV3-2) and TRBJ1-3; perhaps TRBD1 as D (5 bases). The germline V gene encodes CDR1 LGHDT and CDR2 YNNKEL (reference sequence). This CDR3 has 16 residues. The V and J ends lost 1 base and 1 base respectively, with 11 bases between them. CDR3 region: CASSQASGRSGNTIYF. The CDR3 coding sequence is TGTGCCAGCAGCCAAGCCTCAGGGAGATCTGGAAACACCATATATTTT.